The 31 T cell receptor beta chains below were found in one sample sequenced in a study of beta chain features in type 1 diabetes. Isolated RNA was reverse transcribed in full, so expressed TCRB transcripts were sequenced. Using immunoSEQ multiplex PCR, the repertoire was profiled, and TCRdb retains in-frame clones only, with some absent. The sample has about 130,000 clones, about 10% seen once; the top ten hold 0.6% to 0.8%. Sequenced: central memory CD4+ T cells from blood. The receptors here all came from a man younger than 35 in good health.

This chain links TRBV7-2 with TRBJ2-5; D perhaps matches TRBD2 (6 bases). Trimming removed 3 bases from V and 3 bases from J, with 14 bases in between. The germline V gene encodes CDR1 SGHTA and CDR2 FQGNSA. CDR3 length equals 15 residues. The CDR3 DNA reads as TGTGCCAGCAGCTTGGGGGGTGCGCAGAAAGAGACCCAGTACTTC. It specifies CASSLGGAQKETQYF. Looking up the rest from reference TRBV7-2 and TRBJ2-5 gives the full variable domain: GAGVSQSPSNKVTEKGKDVELRCDPISGHTALYWYRQSLGQGLEFLIYFQGNSAPDKSGLPSDRFSAERTGGSVSTLTIQRTQQEDSAVYLCASSLGGAQKETQYFGPGTRLLVL.

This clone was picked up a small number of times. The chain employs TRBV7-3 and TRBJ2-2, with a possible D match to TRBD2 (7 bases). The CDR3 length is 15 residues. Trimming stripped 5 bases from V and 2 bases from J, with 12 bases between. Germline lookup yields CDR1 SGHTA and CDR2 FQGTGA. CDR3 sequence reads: CASSKGGSNTGELFF. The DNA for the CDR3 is TGTGCCAGCAGCAAGGGGGGGTCCAACACCGGGGAGCTGTTTTTT.

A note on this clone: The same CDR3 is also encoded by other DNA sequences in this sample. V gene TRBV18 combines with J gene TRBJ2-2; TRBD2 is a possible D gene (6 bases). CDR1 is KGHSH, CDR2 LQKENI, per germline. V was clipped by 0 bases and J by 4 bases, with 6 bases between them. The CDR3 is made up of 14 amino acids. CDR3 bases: TGTGCCAGCTCACCACCGCGGGGCACCGGGGAGCTGTTTTTT. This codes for CASSPPRGTGELFF.

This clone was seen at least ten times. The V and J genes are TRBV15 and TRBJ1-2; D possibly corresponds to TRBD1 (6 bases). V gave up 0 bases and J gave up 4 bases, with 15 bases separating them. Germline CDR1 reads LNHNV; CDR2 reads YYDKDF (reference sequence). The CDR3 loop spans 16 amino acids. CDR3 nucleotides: TGTGCCACCAGCAGAGATATGACAGGAGCATTCTATGGCTACACCTTC. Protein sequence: CATSRDMTGAFYGYTF. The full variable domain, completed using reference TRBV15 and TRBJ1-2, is DAMVIQNPRYQVTQFGKPVTLSCSQTLNHNVMYWYQQKSSQAPKLLFHYYDKDFNNEADTPDNFQSRRPNTSFCFLDIRSPGLGDTAMYLCATSRDMTGAFYGYTFGSGTRLTVV.

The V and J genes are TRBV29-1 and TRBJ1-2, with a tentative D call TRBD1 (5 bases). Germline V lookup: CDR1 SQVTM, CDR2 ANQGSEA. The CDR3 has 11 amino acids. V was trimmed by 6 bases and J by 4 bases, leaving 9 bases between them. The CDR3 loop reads CSVGGGYGYTF. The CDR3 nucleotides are TGCAGCGTGGGGGGGGGCTATGGCTACACCTTC.

CDR3 loop: CASIWTTSTDTQYF. The CDR3 DNA is TGTGCCAGCATATGGACTACTAGCACAGATACGCAGTATTTT. This chain links TRBV2 with TRBJ2-3, with a weak D call TRBD2 (6 bases). With 7 bases removed from V and 0 bases from J, the gap between germline ends came to 11 bases. CDR3 length: 14 residues. Germline V gene sequence: CDR1 SNHLY, CDR2 FYNNEI. Using reference TRBV2 and TRBJ2-3 for the parts outside the CDR3, the full variable domain is EPEVTQTPSHQVTQMGQEVILRCVPISNHLYFYWYRQILGQKVEFLVSFYNNEISEKSEIFDDQFSVERPDGSNFTLKIRSTKLEDSAMYFCASIWTTSTDTQYFGPGTRLTVL.

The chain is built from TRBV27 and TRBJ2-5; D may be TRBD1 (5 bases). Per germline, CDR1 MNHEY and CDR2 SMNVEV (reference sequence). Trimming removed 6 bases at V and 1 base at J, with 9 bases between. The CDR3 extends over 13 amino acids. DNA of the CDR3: TGTGCCAGCAGACCGACAGTCCAAGAGACCCAGTACTTC. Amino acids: CASRPTVQETQYF.

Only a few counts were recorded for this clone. CDR3 sequence: CASSESSVRHTDTQYF. CDR3 DNA: TGCGCCAGCAGTGAGTCTAGCGTCAGACACACAGATACGCAGTATTTT. V is TRBV10-2 and J is TRBJ2-3; perhaps TRBD2 as D (5 bases). Germline lookup yields CDR1 WSHSY and CDR2 SAAADI. This CDR3 comprises 16 residues. Trimming took off 0 bases at V and 2 bases at J, with 12 bases between the two ends.

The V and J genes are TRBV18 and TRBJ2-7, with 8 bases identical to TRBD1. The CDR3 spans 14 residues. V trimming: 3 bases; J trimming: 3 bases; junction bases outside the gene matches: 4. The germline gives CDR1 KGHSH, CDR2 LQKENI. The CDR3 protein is CASSPTTGDYEQYF. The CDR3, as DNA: TGTGCCAGCTCACCTACGACAGGGGACTACGAGCAGTACTTC.

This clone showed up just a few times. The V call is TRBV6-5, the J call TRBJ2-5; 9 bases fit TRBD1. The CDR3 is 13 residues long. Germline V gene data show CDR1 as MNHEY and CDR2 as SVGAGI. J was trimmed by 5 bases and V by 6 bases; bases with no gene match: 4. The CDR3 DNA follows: TGTGCCAGCAGGGGGACAGGGAAGGAGACCCAGTACTTC. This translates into CASRGTGKETQYF.

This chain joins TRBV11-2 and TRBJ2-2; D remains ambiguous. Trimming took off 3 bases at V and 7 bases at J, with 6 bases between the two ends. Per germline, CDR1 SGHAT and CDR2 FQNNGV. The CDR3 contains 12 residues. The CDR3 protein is CASSFYLGELFF. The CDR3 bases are TGTGCCAGCAGCTTTTATCTCGGGGAGCTGTTTTTT.

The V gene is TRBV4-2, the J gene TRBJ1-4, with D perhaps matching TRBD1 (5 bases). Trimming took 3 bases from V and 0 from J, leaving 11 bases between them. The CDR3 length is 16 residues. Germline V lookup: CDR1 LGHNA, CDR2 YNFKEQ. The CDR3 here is CASSQSDSSTNEKLFF. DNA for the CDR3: TGTGCCAGCAGCCAGTCAGACAGTTCAACTAATGAAAAACTGTTTTTT.

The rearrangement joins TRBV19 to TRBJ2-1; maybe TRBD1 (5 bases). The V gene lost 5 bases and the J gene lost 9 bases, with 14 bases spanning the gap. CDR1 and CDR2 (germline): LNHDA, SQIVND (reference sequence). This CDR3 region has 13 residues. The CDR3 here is CASSANQGGEQFF. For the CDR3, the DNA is TGTGCCAGTAGTGCTAACCAGGGCGGTGAGCAGTTCTTC.

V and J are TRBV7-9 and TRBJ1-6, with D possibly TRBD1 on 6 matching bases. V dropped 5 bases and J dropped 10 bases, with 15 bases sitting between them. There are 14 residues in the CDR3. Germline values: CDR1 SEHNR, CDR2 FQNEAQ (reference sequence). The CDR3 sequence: CASSTRDTKSPLHF. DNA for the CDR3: TGTGCCAGCAGCACCCGGGACACTAAGTCACCCCTCCACTTT.

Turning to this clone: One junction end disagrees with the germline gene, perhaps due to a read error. CDR3 in amino acids: CASSLDRASETQYF. CDR3 nucleotide sequence: TGTGCCAGCAGCTTAGACAGGGCCTCAGAGACCCAGTACTTC. The chain carries TRBV5-1 and TRBJ2-5; 7 bases are shared with TRBD1. Germline V gene data show CDR1 as SGHRS and CDR2 as YFSETQ. This CDR3 comprises 14 residues.

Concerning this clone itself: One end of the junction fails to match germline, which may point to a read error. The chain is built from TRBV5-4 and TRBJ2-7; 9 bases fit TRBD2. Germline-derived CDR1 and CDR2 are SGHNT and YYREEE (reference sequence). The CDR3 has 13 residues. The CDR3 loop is CASSQRLAVEQYF. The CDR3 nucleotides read TGCGCCAGCAGCCAGAGACTAGCGGTCGAGCAGTACTTC.

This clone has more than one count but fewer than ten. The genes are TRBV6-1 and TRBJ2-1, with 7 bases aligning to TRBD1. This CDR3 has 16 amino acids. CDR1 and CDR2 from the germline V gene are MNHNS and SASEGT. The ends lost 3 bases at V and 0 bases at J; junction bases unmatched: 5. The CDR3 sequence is CASSDRDRSSYNEQFF. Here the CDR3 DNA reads TGTGCCAGCAGTGATAGGGACAGAAGCTCCTACAATGAGCAGTTCTTC.

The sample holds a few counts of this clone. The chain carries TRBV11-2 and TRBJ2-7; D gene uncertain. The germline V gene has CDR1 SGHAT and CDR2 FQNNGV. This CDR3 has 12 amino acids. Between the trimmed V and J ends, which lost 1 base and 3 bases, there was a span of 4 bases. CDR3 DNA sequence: TGTGCCAGCAGCTTAGTAATCTACGAGCAGTACTTC. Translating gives CASSLVIYEQYF. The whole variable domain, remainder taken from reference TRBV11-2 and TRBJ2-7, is EAGVAQSPRYKIIEKRQSVAFWCNPISGHATLYWYQQILGQGPKLLIQFQNNGVVDDSQLPKDRFSAERLKGVDSTLKIQPAKLEDSAVYLCASSLVIYEQYFGPGTRLTVT.

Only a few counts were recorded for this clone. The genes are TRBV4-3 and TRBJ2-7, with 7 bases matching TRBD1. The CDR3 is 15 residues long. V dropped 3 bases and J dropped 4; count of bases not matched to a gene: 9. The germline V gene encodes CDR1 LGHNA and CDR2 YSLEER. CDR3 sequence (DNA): TGCGCCAGCAGCCATTCCCTGGACAGGAGGTACGAGCAGTACTTC. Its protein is CASSHSLDRRYEQYF.

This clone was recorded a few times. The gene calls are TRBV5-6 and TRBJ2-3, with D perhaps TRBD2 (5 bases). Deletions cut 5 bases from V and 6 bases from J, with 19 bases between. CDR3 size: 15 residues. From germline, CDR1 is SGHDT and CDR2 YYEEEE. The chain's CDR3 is CASREAGRPQDTQYF. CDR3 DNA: TGTGCCAGCAGGGAGGCTGGCAGACCCCAGGATACGCAGTATTTT.

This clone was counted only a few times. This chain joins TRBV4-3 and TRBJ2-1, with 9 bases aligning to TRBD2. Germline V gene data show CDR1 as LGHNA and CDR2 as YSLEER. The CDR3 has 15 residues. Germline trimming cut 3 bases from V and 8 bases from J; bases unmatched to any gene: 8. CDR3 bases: TGCGCCAGCAGCCAGACCAGAGCGGGGGGTTATGAGCAGTTCTTC. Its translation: CASSQTRAGGYEQFF.

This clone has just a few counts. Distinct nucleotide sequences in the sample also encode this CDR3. DNA of the CDR3: TGCGCCAGCAGCCCCGGGACTAGCGTCTACAATGAGCAGTTCTTC. Protein: CASSPGTSVYNEQFF. J is TRBJ2-1 and V is TRBV5-1, with 10 positions matching TRBD2. The CDR3 extends over 15 amino acids. Losses at the gene ends were 4 bases for V and 3 bases for J; bases not matched to a gene: 4. In germline, CDR1 is SGHRS, CDR2 YFSETQ.

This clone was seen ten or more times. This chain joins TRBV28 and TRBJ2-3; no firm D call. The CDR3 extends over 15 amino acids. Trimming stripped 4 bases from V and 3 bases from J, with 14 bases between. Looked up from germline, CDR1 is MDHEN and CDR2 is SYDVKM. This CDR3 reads CASSSPPDLTDTQYF. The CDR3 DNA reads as TGTGCCAGCAGTTCGCCCCCTGACTTGACAGATACGCAGTATTTT.

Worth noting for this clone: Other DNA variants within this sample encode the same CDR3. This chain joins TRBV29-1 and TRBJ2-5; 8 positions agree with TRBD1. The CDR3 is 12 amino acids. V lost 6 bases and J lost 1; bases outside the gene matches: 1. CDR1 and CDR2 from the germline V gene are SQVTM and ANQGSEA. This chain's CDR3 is CSVGTGQETQYF. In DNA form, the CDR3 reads TGCAGCGTAGGGACAGGCCAAGAGACCCAGTACTTC.

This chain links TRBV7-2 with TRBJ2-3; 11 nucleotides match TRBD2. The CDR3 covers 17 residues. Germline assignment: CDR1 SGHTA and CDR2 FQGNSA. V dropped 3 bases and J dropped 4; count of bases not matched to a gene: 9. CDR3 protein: CASSFLSGGGRADTQYF. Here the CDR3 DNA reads TGTGCCAGCAGCTTCCTTAGCGGGGGGGGCCGTGCAGATACGCAGTATTTT.

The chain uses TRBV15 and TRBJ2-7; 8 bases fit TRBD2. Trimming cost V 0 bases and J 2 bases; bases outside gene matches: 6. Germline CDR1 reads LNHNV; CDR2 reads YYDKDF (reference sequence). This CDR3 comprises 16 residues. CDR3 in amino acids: CATSRDLAGVTYEQYF. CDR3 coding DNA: TGTGCCACCAGCAGAGACCTAGCGGGTGTGACCTACGAGCAGTACTTC.

CDR3 in amino acids: CAWTKDRYNYGYTF. The DNA for the CDR3 is TGTGCCTGGACCAAGGACAGATATAACTATGGCTACACCTTC. V usage is TRBV30 and J usage is TRBJ1-2, with D possibly being TRBD1 (6 bases). Germline V gives CDR1 GTSNPN, CDR2 SVGIG (reference sequence). Trimming left V 4 bases short and J 1 base short, with 13 bases between. This CDR3 contains 14 residues.

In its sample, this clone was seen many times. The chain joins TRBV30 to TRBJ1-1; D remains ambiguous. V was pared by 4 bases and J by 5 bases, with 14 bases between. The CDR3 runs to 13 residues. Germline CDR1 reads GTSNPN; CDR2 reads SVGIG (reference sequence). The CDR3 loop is CAWILGRGTEAFF. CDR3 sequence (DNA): TGTGCCTGGATTTTAGGGAGAGGGACTGAAGCTTTCTTT.

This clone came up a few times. The CDR3 nucleotides are TGTGCCATCAGTCGGGACTACGAGCAGTACTTC. This sequence encodes CAISRDYEQYF. The chain links TRBV10-3 to TRBJ2-7; D perhaps matches TRBD2 (5 bases). Germline V lookup: CDR1 ENHRY, CDR2 SYGVKD. CDR3 length: 11 amino acids. Trimming left V 5 bases short and J 3 bases short, with 5 bases between.

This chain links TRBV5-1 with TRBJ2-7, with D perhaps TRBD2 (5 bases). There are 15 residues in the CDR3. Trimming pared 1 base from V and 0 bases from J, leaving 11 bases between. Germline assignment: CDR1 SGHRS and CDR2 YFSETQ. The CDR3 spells CASSLSPGISYEQYF. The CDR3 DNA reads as TGCGCCAGCAGCTTGTCGCCGGGGATCTCCTACGAGCAGTACTTC.

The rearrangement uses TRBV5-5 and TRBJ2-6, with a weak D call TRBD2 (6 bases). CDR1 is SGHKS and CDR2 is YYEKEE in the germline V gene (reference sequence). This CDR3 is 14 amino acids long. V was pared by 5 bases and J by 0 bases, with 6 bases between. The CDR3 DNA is TGTGCCAGCAGGGGGGGCTCTGGGGCCAACGTCCTGACTTTC. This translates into CASRGGSGANVLTF. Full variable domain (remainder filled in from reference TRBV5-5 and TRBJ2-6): DAGVTQSPTHLIKTRGQQVTLRCSPISGHKSVSWYQQVLGQGPQFIFQYYEKEERGRGNFPDRFSARQFPNYSSELNVNALLLGDSALYLCASRGGSGANVLTFGAGSRLTVL.